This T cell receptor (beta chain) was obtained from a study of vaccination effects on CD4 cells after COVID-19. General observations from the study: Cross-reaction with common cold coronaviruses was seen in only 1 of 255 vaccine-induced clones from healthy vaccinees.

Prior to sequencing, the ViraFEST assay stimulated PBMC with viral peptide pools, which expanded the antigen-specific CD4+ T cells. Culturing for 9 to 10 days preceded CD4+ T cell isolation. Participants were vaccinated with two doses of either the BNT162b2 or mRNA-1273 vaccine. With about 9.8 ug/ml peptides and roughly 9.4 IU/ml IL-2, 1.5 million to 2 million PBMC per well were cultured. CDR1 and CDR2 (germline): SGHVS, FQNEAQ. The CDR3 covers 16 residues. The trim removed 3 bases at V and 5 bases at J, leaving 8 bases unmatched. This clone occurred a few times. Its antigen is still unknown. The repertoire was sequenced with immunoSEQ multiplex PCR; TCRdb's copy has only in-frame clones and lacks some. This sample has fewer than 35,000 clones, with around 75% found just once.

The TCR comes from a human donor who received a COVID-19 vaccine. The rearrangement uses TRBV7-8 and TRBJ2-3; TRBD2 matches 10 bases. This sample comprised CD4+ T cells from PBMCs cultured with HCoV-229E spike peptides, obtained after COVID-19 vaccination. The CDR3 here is CASSFPGLAGVDTQYF. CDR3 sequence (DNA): TGTGCCAGCAGCTTCCCTGGGCTAGCGGGAGTAGATACGCAGTATTTT.